Following are 23 T cell receptor beta chains from one sample sequenced in a study of tissue T cells after allogeneic stem cell transplantation. Clones were sequenced by immunoSEQ multiplex PCR, and TCRdb holds only the in-frame ones, with some missing. The repertoire holds about 4,900 clones, approximately 47% seen once, with approximately 21% in the top ten. Time point given: mouse harvest day 14 after allogeneic transplant. Each mouse received 10^7 T-cell-depleted marrow cells plus 10^6 splenic CD5+ T cells by tail vein. Sequencing input: gut tissue. The receptors stem from a female BALB/c mouse given C57BL/6 T cells with graft-versus-host disease after an allogeneic hematopoietic cell transplant.

In regard to this clone: Mouse gene names and germline throughout. The sequence runs out 1 residue before the end of the CDR3; the remainder is reconstructed from the germline J gene. The V gene is TRBV13-2, the J gene TRBJ2-1; D not resolved. The CDR3 has 14 residues. The germline V gene has CDR1 NNHNN and CDR2 SYGAGS (reference sequence). V lost 0 bases and J lost 0, with 4 bases in between. The covered CDR3 bases are TGTGCCAGCGGTGATGGGGTTAACTATGCTGAGCAGTTC. Encoded protein: CASGDGVNYAEQF. The CDR3 reads in full as CASGDGVNYAEQFF.

The table lists this clone with a few counts. Gene names denote mouse genes. The read comes to an end 1 residue before the CDR3 does, leaving the germline J gene to fill in the end. V and J are TRBV12-1 and TRBJ2-1; D tentatively reads TRBD1 or TRBD2 (5 bases each). Germline CDR1 and CDR2: SGHSN and HYEKVE. This CDR3 is 16 amino acids long. Trimming took 0 bases from V and 3 from J, leaving 14 bases between them. The CDR3 loop is CASSLEPRGSYAEQFF. CDR3 DNA (partial): TGTGCCAGCTCTCTCGAGCCCCGGGGCTCCTATGCTGAGCAGTTC.

Regarding this clone: Gene names denote mouse genes. The read halts 1 residue ahead of the CDR3 end, with the missing end drawn from the germline J gene. The V call is TRBV4, the J call TRBJ2-5; 7 bases align to TRBD2. V shed 5 bases and J 5 bases; nucleotides not matched to a gene: 1. The CDR3 has 12 amino acids. From germline, CDR1 is LGHDT and CDR2 YNNKQL (reference sequence). CDR3: CASSRLGDTQYF. The DNA read from the CDR3 is TGTGCCAGCAGCCGACTGGGAGACACCCAGTAC.

This clone was seen only a few times. The listed genes are named as in mouse. Sequencing ends 1 residue short of the CDR3 end; the germline J gene provides the rest. J is TRBJ2-5 and V is TRBV31; 10 bases fit TRBD2. After removal of 7 bases from V and 6 bases from J, the junction contained 7 bases not matched to a gene. The CDR3 totals 13 residues. Germline values: CDR1 GKSSPN, CDR2 SITVG. CDR3 bases read: TGTGCCTTCCGGGACTGGGGCCAGGACACCCAGTAC. Encoded protein: CAFRDWGQDTQY. The complete CDR3 protein is CAFRDWGQDTQYF. Full variable domain (missing parts from reference TRBV31 and TRBJ2-5): AQTIHQWPVAEIKAVGSPLSLGCTIKGKSSPNLYWYWQATGGTLQQLFYSITVGQVESVVQLNLSASRPKDDQFILSTEKLLLSHSGFYLCAFRDWGQDTQYFGPGTRLLVL.

Regarding this clone: Genes here carry mouse names. Read data end 1 residue before the CDR3 end; the end is taken from the germline J gene. This rearrangement joins TRBV12-1 to TRBJ1-1; possibly TRBD1 for D (6 bases). Germline lookup yields CDR1 SGHSN and CDR2 HYEKVE. Trimming left V 0 bases short and J 3 bases short, with 13 bases between. The length of the CDR3 is 15 residues. Partial CDR3 DNA: TGTGCCAGCTCTCTCGGAGGGGGGGCTTACACAGAAGTCTTC. Its protein product is CASSLGGGAYTEVF. The full-length CDR3 reads as CASSLGGGAYTEVFF.

In regard to this clone: Mouse gene names apply. The observed sequence ends 1 residue before the CDR3 terminus, with the missing tail filled in from the germline J gene. This chain joins TRBV23 and TRBJ1-1; TRBD1 is the table's D call and was not checked against the DNA. CDR1 is KGHTA and CDR2 is FQNQQP in the germline V gene. This CDR3 region has 14 residues. CDR3: CSSSHRDRGPGVFF. The sequenced part of the CDR3 DNA is TGCTCCAGCAGTCACCGGGACAGGGGGCCGGGAGTCTTC.

This clone was seen only a few times. Gene and germline names: mouse. The read falls 1 residue short of the CDR3 end, and the missing part is taken from the germline J gene. The chain has TRBV26 and TRBJ1-3; D is unresolved. The CDR3 is made up of 13 amino acids. CDR1 is KGHPV, CDR2 FQNQEV, per germline (reference sequence). Trimming took off 7 bases at V and 0 bases at J, with 7 bases between the two ends. CDR3 DNA, as far as it was read: TGTGCCAGCACTGAGGGTTCTGGAAATACGCTCTAT. It specifies CASTEGSGNTLY. In full, the CDR3 reads CASTEGSGNTLYF.

Concerning this clone: Germline and genes here are mouse. The CDR3 end lies 1 residue beyond the end of the read and is filled in from the germline J gene. V usage is TRBV24 and J usage is TRBJ1-4; D might be TRBD1 (5 bases). The germline V gene has CDR1 KGHTA and CDR2 FRNEEI. CDR3 length equals 15 residues. V was clipped by 2 bases and J by 0 bases, with 7 bases between them. The CDR3 spells CASSLGAISNERLFF. The covered CDR3 bases are TGTGCCAGCAGTCTGGGGGCAATTTCCAACGAAAGATTATTT.

Regarding this clone: The listed genes are named as in mouse. The read ends 1 residue before the CDR3 terminus; that terminus is restored from the germline J gene. The J gene is TRBJ2-7, the V gene TRBV24; perhaps D is TRBD1 or TRBD2 (5 bases each). Germline-derived CDR1 and CDR2 are KGHTA and FRNEEI. Trimming pared 2 bases from V and 4 bases from J, leaving 9 bases between. The CDR3 covers 13 residues. CDR3 protein: CASSLSGGYEQYF. The DNA read from the CDR3 is TGTGCCAGCAGTCTGAGCGGGGGATATGAACAGTAC.

This clone was detected a few times. The gene names given are mouse names. Read data end 1 residue before the CDR3 end; the end is taken from the germline J gene. The chain joins TRBV16 to TRBJ2-2; D remains unclear. The V gene lost 1 base and the J gene lost 2 bases, with 8 bases spanning the gap. The CDR3 contains 15 residues. Germline V gene lookup returns CDR1 SGHSA and CDR2 FRNQAP. Incomplete CDR3 DNA: TGTGCAAGCAGCTTAGTGACACCTAACACCGGGCAGCTCTAC. As protein: CASSLVTPNTGQLY. In full, the CDR3 is CASSLVTPNTGQLYF.

In its sample, this clone was seen a few times. Genes here carry mouse names. The read ends 1 residue before the CDR3 terminus; that terminus is restored from the germline J gene. This rearrangement joins TRBV26 to TRBJ2-1, with TRBD2 identical over 8 bases. Unmatched junction bases numbered 4, after V lost 4 bases and J lost 2 bases. The CDR3 consists of 15 residues. CDR1 KGHPV and CDR2 FQNQEV come from the germline V gene (reference sequence). CDR3 sequence reads: CASSPWGEDYAEQFF. Partial CDR3 DNA: TGTGCCAGCAGTCCCTGGGGGGAAGACTATGCTGAGCAGTTC.

A note on this clone: Gene names and germline refer to mouse. The DNA ends 1 residue before the CDR3 does, and the rest of the CDR3 is filled in from the germline J gene. The chain uses TRBV16 and TRBJ1-3; 11 nucleotides agree with TRBD1. The CDR3 covers 16 residues. The J segment lost 0 bases and the V segment lost 5 bases, leaving 3 bases of the junction unmatched. Germline CDR1 reads SGHSA; CDR2 reads FRNQAP. The sequenced part of the CDR3 DNA is TGTGCAAGCAGCCGGGACAGGGGGAATTCTGGAAATACGCTCTAT. The encoded protein is CASSRDRGNSGNTLY. The CDR3 in full is CASSRDRGNSGNTLYF.

As to this clone: The genes are named according to mouse. The CDR3 protein is CASSGHLSNERLFF. The sequenced CDR3 bases are TGTGCCAGCAGCGGACATCTTTCCAACGAAAGATTATTT. The chain is built from TRBV26 and TRBJ1-4, with D perhaps matching TRBD1 (5 bases). The read stops 1 residue short of the end of the CDR3; the missing end is completed from the germline J gene. CDR3 length: 14 residues. Germline loops: CDR1 KGHPV, CDR2 FQNQEV (reference sequence). The V end was cut by 6 bases, the J end by 0 bases, with 8 bases between.

This clone has just a few counts. Gene names are mouse gene names. The CDR3 is cut off 1 residue early in the read; its end comes from the germline J gene. The rearrangement uses TRBV31 and TRBJ2-3, with TRBD2 identical over 7 bases. The CDR3 is made up of 14 amino acids. J was trimmed by 3 bases and V by 1 base; bases with no gene match: 4. Germline V CDR1 and CDR2: GKSSPN, SITVG. The CDR3 reads CAWSRGLRAETLYF. Partial CDR3 DNA: TGTGCCTGGAGTCGGGGACTGAGGGCAGAAACGCTGTAT.

In regard to this clone: The gene symbols are mouse symbols. The missing CDR3 end, 1 residue past where the read stops, is filled in from the germline J gene. The chain combines TRBV19 with TRBJ2-5; 12 bases map to TRBD2. The CDR3 is made up of 16 amino acids. Germline V CDR1 and CDR2: FNHDT, SITEND (reference sequence). The V gene end was trimmed by 5 bases and the J gene end by 5 bases; junction bases not matched to a gene: 9. The CDR3 sequence: CASSRLGGRERDTQYF. Partial CDR3 DNA: TGTGCCAGCAGCCGACTGGGGGGGCGCGAGAGAGACACCCAGTAC.

Remarks on this clone: The genes are named according to mouse. Read coverage stops 1 residue before the CDR3 terminus; the germline J gene supplies the remainder. This chain uses TRBV5 with TRBJ1-2; TRBD1 matches 10 bases. The CDR3 totals 16 residues. Germline V lookup: CDR1 LGHNA, CDR2 YNLKQL (reference sequence). V gave up 1 base and J gave up 3 bases; unmatched junction bases: 5. The DNA read from the CDR3 is TGTGCCAGCAGCCAAGGGAGACAGGGGGCTTACTCCGACTACACC. Translation: CASSQGRQGAYSDYT. The whole CDR3 sequence is CASSQGRQGAYSDYTF.

Note on this clone: The gene symbols are mouse symbols. CDR3 sequence: CASGDWYNSPLYF. The sequenced part of the CDR3 DNA is TGTGCCAGCGGTGATTGGTATAATTCGCCCCTCTAC. J is TRBJ1-6 and V is TRBV13-2, with unresolved D. The DNA ends 1 residue before the CDR3 does, and the rest of the CDR3 is filled in from the germline J gene. TRBJ1-6 is known as an ORF, though its function is uncertain. Per germline, CDR1 NNHNN and CDR2 SYGAGS (reference sequence). The V end lost 1 base, the J end lost 4 bases, and 3 bases lay between the germline ends. The length of the CDR3 is 13 residues.

This clone was counted between two and nine times. Germline and genes here are mouse. Coverage ceases 1 residue before the CDR3 finishes, and the germline J gene fills in the end. The chain uses TRBV12-2 and TRBJ2-7, with 11 bases aligning to TRBD2. J lost 5 bases, V lost 0 bases, and 2 bases had no gene match. Germline-derived CDR1 and CDR2 are SGHLS and HYDKME. CDR3 length: 14 residues. CDR3 region: CASSLYWGGDEQYF. CDR3 bases read: TGTGCCAGCTCTCTCTACTGGGGGGGCGATGAACAGTAC.

Turning to this clone: Mouse gene names apply. The read ends 1 residue early relative to the CDR3; the germline J gene fills the gap. V is TRBV12-1 and J is TRBJ1-4, with D perhaps TRBD1 (5 bases). CDR1 and CDR2 (germline): SGHSN, HYEKVE. Trimming shortened V by 4 bases and J by 0 bases, and 11 bases separated the two germline ends. This CDR3 has 15 residues. The sequenced part of the CDR3 DNA is TGTGCCAGCTCCCCCCGACAGATTTCCAACGAAAGATTATTT. It specifies CASSPRQISNERLF. The entire CDR3 protein reads CASSPRQISNERLFF.

This clone has a handful of counts. The gene names given are mouse names. The read ends 1 residue shy of where the CDR3 ends; the end is completed using the germline J gene. The chain carries TRBV19 and TRBJ2-1, with D perhaps TRBD1 (6 bases). The CDR3 totals 13 residues. V was cut by 6 bases and J by 4 bases, with 11 bases left in between. In germline, CDR1 is FNHDT, CDR2 SITEND (reference sequence). Incomplete CDR3 DNA: TGTGCCAGCACTCTCGGACAGTATGCTGAGCAGTTC. Its translation is CASTLGQYAEQF. The whole CDR3 is CASTLGQYAEQFF.

Points on this clone: The genes and germline here are from mouse. Other nucleotide sequences in the sample specify the same CDR3. The sequenced CDR3 bases are TGTGCCAGCAGTCTGGGGTATAATTCGCCCCTCTAC. Translating it yields CASSLGYNSPLY. In full, the CDR3 is CASSLGYNSPLYF. The chain combines TRBV26 with TRBJ1-6, with unresolved D. The read ends 1 residue shy of where the CDR3 ends; the end is completed using the germline J gene. TRBJ1-6 is reported as an ORF; its role is uncertain. Germline CDR1 KGHPV, CDR2 FQNQEV (reference sequence). V lost 2 bases to trimming and J lost 4 bases, with 3 bases between them. The CDR3 covers 13 residues.

This clone was seen more than once but under ten times. Mouse gene names and germline throughout. The read ends 1 residue before the CDR3 terminus; that terminus is restored from the germline J gene. The chain combines TRBV3 with TRBJ2-1; 7 bases are shared with TRBD2. The germline V gene encodes CDR1 SNHLY and CDR2 FYNGKV (reference sequence). Trimming removed 4 bases from V and 7 bases from J; junction bases left unmatched: 4. The CDR3 loop spans 13 amino acids. Partial CDR3 DNA: TGTGCCAGCAGCTCACTGGGGAGGGCTGAGCAGTTC. Amino acids: CASSSLGRAEQF. The complete CDR3 reads CASSSLGRAEQFF.

There are a few counts of this clone. Gene and germline names: mouse. The read finishes 1 residue shy of the CDR3 end, and the germline J gene is used to complete it. The chain uses TRBV4 and TRBJ2-5; 9 nucleotides agree with TRBD2. The trim removed 5 bases at V and 5 bases at J, leaving 2 bases unmatched. CDR3 length: 13 residues. Germline V gene sequence: CDR1 LGHDT, CDR2 YNNKQL (reference sequence). CDR3 DNA, as far as it was read: TGTGCCAGCAGCCTGGACTGGGGAGACACCCAGTAC. As protein: CASSLDWGDTQY. The whole CDR3 protein reads CASSLDWGDTQYF.